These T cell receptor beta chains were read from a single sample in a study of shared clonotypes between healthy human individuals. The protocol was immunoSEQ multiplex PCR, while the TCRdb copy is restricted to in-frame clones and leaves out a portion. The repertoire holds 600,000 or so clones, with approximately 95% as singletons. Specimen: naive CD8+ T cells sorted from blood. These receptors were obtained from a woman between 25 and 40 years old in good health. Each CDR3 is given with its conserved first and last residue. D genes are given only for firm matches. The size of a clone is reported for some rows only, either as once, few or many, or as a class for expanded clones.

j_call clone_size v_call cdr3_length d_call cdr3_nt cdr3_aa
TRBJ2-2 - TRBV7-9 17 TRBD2 TGTGCCAGCAGCTTACCTACTAGCGGGAGGGCCCCCGGGGAGCTGTTTTTT CASSLPTSGRAPGELFF
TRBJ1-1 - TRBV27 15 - TGTGCCAGCAGTTTATATTACAGCGAGAACACTGAAGCTTTCTTT CASSLYYSENTEAFF
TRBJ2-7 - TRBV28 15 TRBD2 TGTGCCAGCAGTTTAGAAGCGGGCGGGAGCTACGAGCAGTACTTC CASSLEAGGSYEQYF
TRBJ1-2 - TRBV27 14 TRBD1 TGTGCCAGCACCCCGACAGGGGGCGGCTATGGCTACACCTTC CASTPTGGGYGYTF
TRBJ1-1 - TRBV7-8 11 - TGTGCCAGCAGCTTAGACGGCGCACGTCTCTTT CASSLDGARLF
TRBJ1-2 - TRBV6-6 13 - TGTGCCAGCAGCCTCTTCCGGGCCTATGGCTACACCTTC CASSLFRAYGYTF
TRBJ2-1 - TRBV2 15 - TGTGCCAGCCACATGGGAACGGGGACCTATAATGAGCAGTTCTTC CASHMGTGTYNEQFF
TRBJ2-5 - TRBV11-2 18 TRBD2 TGTGCCAGCAGCTTGGGGACTAGCGGGAAACTCTGGGGGGAGACCCAGTACTTC CASSLGTSGKLWGETQYF
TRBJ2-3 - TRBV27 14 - TGTGCCAGCAGTCCGGGAGCGGGCACAGATACGCAGTATTTT CASSPGAGTDTQYF
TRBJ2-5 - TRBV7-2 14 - TGTGCCAGCAGCTTAGGGACTTTCCAAGAGACCCAGTACTTC CASSLGTFQETQYF
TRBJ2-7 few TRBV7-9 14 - TGTGCCAGCAGCTTAGCGACAGGATCCTACGAGCAGTACTTC CASSLATGSYEQYF
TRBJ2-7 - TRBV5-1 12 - TGCGCCAGCACCTCCACCCCCCACGAGCAGTACTTC CASTSTPHEQYF
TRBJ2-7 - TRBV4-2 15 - TGTGCCAGCAGCCAATCCCGGACAGAATCCTACGAGCAGTACTTC CASSQSRTESYEQYF
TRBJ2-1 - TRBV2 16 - TGTGCCAGCAGAGAGGGGCCCGGGGGCTCATACAATGAGCAGTTCTTC CASREGPGGSYNEQFF